These 27 T cell receptor beta chains share one sample of origin, sequenced in a study of shared clonotypes between healthy human individuals. TCRdb's table, derived via immunoSEQ multiplex PCR, lists solely in-frame clones and lacks some. This sample carries 650,000 to 700,000 clones, less than 95% of them seen once, and the ten largest clones take roughly 36%. The sequencing sample was made of memory CD8+ T cells from PBMCs. As to subset: CD45RO+ cells pooled with CCR7-negative TemRA cells. The source is a man younger than 35 in good health. Some clones in this sample may be carry-over from other donors' samples.

J is TRBJ2-7 and V is TRBV11-2; 7 bases are a match to TRBD1. With 1 base clipped from V and 6 bases from J, the junction kept 3 bases outside the gene matches. The germline CDR1 and CDR2 sequences are SGHAT and FQNNGV. This CDR3 comprises 13 residues. In nucleotides, the CDR3 is TGTGCCAGCAGCTTAGTGGACAGGTTCGAGCAGTACTTC. It translates to CASSLVDRFEQYF.

The chain employs TRBV4-3 and TRBJ1-1; D not resolved. Germline CDR1 reads LGHNA; CDR2 reads YSLEER. V lost 1 base, J lost 4 bases, and 16 bases lay in between. This CDR3 region has 16 residues. The CDR3 DNA reads TGCGCCAGCAGCCAAGCAGGAGGACTCTGGGGCACTGAAGCTTTCTTT. It encodes CASSQAGGLWGTEAFF.

The chain uses TRBV9 and TRBJ1-2; D is uncertain. The CDR3 contains 13 residues. Trimming took off 0 bases at V and 7 bases at J, with 10 bases between the two ends. Germline CDR1 SGDLS, CDR2 YYNGEE. In nucleotides, the CDR3 is TGTGCCAGCAGCGTAGGCAACCGGGGTGGCTACACCTTC. Residues: CASSVGNRGGYTF.

The CDR3 sequence is CASSFRDEQFF. CDR3 DNA: TGTGCCAGCAGTTTTCGTGATGAGCAGTTCTTC. V is TRBV28 and J is TRBJ2-1; D unclear. Germline V gives CDR1 MDHEN, CDR2 SYDVKM. The ends were cut back, 3 bases at V and 8 bases at J, with 5 bases in the middle. The CDR3 is 11 amino acids.

V usage is TRBV5-1 and J usage is TRBJ1-2, with TRBD1 as a possible D gene (6 bases). Germline CDR1 SGHRS, CDR2 YFSETQ. The CDR3 sequence is 15 residues long. V shed 4 bases and J shed 5 bases, with 18 bases lying between them. This CDR3 reads CASSMIREGDYGYTF. The CDR3 DNA reads as TGCGCCAGCAGCATGATAAGGGAGGGGGATTATGGCTACACCTTC.

J is TRBJ1-1 and V is TRBV11-3; unclear D gene. Trimming left V 1 base short and J 2 bases short, with 11 bases between. The CDR3 extends over 15 amino acids. The V gene's germline CDR1 is SGHNT and CDR2 YENEEA. CDR3 bases: TGTGCCAGCAGCTTAGGAGCTGGATACAACACTGAAGCTTTCTTT. This translates into CASSLGAGYNTEAFF.

This clone was seen only once. The rearrangement joins TRBV7-9 to TRBJ2-1; 7 bases are shared with TRBD2. The V gene's germline CDR1 is SEHNR and CDR2 FQNEAQ (reference sequence). After removal of 6 bases from V and 9 bases from J, the junction contained 11 bases not matched to a gene. This CDR3 has 14 residues. The CDR3: CASRRGTPGGEQFF. CDR3 sequence (DNA): TGTGCCAGCAGGAGAGGCACCCCGGGGGGTGAGCAGTTCTTC.

The V and J genes are TRBV28 and TRBJ2-1; no reliable D call. This CDR3 spans 14 amino acids. Deletions cut 7 bases from V and 2 bases from J, with 12 bases between. Germline-derived CDR1 and CDR2 are MDHEN and SYDVKM. The CDR3 DNA reads TGTGCCAGCAACGCGGTTAGGACCTACAATGAGCAGTTCTTC. It translates to CASNAVRTYNEQFF. The whole variable domain, remainder taken from reference TRBV28 and TRBJ2-1, is DVKVTQSSRYLVKRTGEKVFLECVQDMDHENMFWYRQDPGLGLRLIYFSYDVKMKEKGDIPEGYSVSREKKERFSLILESASTNQTSMYLCASNAVRTYNEQFFGPGTRLTVL.

The genes are TRBV6-1 and TRBJ2-1; D is tentatively TRBD1 or TRBD2 (5 bases each). The V gene's germline CDR1 is MNHNS and CDR2 SASEGT. Trimming took off 0 bases at V and 2 bases at J, with 14 bases between the two ends. The CDR3 totals 17 residues. The CDR3 sequence: CASSEAGTLPAYNEQFF. The CDR3 DNA reads as TGTGCCAGCAGTGAAGCCGGGACCCTACCCGCCTACAATGAGCAGTTCTTC.

The chain recombines TRBV11-1 with TRBJ2-1, with D tentatively TRBD2 (6 bases). V was cut by 7 bases and J by 7 bases, with 32 bases left in between. The length of the CDR3 is 19 residues. Germline CDR1 and CDR2: SGHAT and FQDESV (reference sequence). CDR3 nucleotides: TGTGCCAGCACCGACCTCAAGGGACTGAGAGCGGAGGACTTAAATGAGCAGTTCTTC. This gives the protein CASTDLKGLRAEDLNEQFF.

The rearrangement uses TRBV7-2 and TRBJ2-2; D is unresolved. CDR1 and CDR2 from the germline V gene are SGHTA and FQGNSA. Trimming took 1 base from V and 5 from J, leaving 14 bases between them. This CDR3 has 16 residues. The CDR3 here is CASSLEGGSVTGELFF. DNA of the CDR3: TGTGCCAGCAGCTTAGAAGGTGGTTCGGTGACCGGGGAGCTGTTTTTT.

This sequence joins TRBV5-1 and TRBJ2-2; 10 positions agree with TRBD1. Unmatched junction bases numbered 11, after V lost 4 bases and J lost 5 bases. This CDR3 spans 17 amino acids. The germline gives CDR1 SGHRS, CDR2 YFSETQ. This CDR3 reads CASSLRQGARKTGELFF. CDR3 nucleotide sequence: TGCGCCAGCAGCCTCCGACAGGGGGCGCGAAAGACCGGGGAGCTGTTTTTT.

V and J are TRBV10-3 and TRBJ1-1; 7 nucleotides align to TRBD1. This CDR3 has 13 amino acids. J lost 1 base, V lost 6 bases, and 2 bases had no gene match. Germline lookup yields CDR1 ENHRY and CDR2 SYGVKD. In nucleotides, the CDR3 is TGTGCCATCAGGGGGACAGCGAACACTGAAGCTTTCTTT. This translates into CAIRGTANTEAFF.

V gene TRBV28 combines with J gene TRBJ2-5; 7 positions agree with TRBD1. CDR1 is MDHEN, CDR2 SYDVKM, per germline. With 6 bases clipped from V and 5 bases from J, the junction kept 3 bases outside the gene matches. There are 12 residues in the CDR3. DNA for the CDR3: TGTGCCAGCAGCGACAGGGCGGAGACCCAGTACTTC. It encodes CASSDRAETQYF.

The genes are TRBV7-9 and TRBJ2-5, with 13 bases identical to TRBD2. The CDR3 has 17 residues. The ends lost 7 bases at V and 5 bases at J; junction bases unmatched: 13. CDR1 is SEHNR, CDR2 FQNEAQ, per germline (reference sequence). This CDR3 reads CASTLISGTSGMETQYF. CDR3 sequence (DNA): TGTGCCAGCACCTTGATTTCCGGGACTAGCGGGATGGAGACCCAGTACTTC.

This chain joins TRBV10-2 and TRBJ1-1, with a weak D call TRBD1 (5 bases). The CDR3 runs 13 residues. CDR1 and CDR2 (germline): WSHSY, SAAADI. The ends were cut back, 7 bases at V and 4 bases at J, with 13 bases in the middle. The CDR3 is CASTVAGFTEAFF. The CDR3 region has the DNA TGCGCCAGCACGGTAGCAGGGTTCACTGAAGCTTTCTTT.

The V and J genes are TRBV5-1 and TRBJ2-5; TRBD1 aligns across 10 bases. The germline CDR1 and CDR2 sequences are SGHRS and YFSETQ. The junction had 10 bases not matched to a gene; V was cut back by 4 bases and J by 4 bases. The CDR3 covers 16 residues. The chain's CDR3 is CASSHRGTGDTETQYF. The CDR3 nucleotides are TGCGCCAGCAGCCACCGGGGGACAGGGGATACAGAGACCCAGTACTTC.

The chain employs TRBV15 and TRBJ1-3, with D possibly matching TRBD1 (6 bases). CDR1 is LNHNV and CDR2 is YYDKDF in the germline V gene (reference sequence). V lost 0 bases and J 0 bases, leaving 12 bases between the germline ends. The CDR3 is 17 residues long. The CDR3 DNA reads TGTGCCACCAGCAGAGAACGGACAGTCATCTCTGGAAACACCATATATTTT. As protein: CATSRERTVISGNTIYF.

The V gene is TRBV27, the J gene TRBJ2-1, with 12 bases that match TRBD2. Germline V gene data show CDR1 as MNHEY and CDR2 as SMNVEV (reference sequence). V shed 3 bases, J shed 2 bases, and the junction held 5 bases outside the gene matches. The CDR3 length is 17 residues. The CDR3 nucleotides are TGTGCCAGCAGTTTCCCGAGACTAGCGGGAGCCTACAATGAGCAGTTCTTC. Protein sequence: CASSFPRLAGAYNEQFF.

In its sample, this clone was seen once. The J gene is TRBJ2-3, the V gene TRBV27; 8 positions agree with TRBD2. Unmatched junction bases numbered 11, after V lost 2 bases and J lost 4 bases. The CDR3 runs to 17 residues. CDR1 MNHEY and CDR2 SMNVEV come from the germline V gene (reference sequence). CDR3 residues: CASSLNPMREAPDTQYF. The DNA of the CDR3 is TGTGCCAGCAGTTTAAACCCTATGCGGGAGGCCCCAGATACGCAGTATTTT.

This clone was observed a single time. The V call is TRBV10-2, the J call TRBJ2-5; D call uncertain. V was shortened by 6 bases and J by 1 base, with 6 bases between the two germline ends. Germline V gene sequence: CDR1 WSHSY, CDR2 SAAADI. This CDR3 has 12 amino acids. The CDR3 reads CASSSRQETQYF. In DNA, the CDR3 is TGCGCCAGCAGCAGTCGCCAAGAGACCCAGTACTTC.

The chain links TRBV27 to TRBJ2-1; D gene ambiguous. Germline V gene data show CDR1 as MNHEY and CDR2 as SMNVEV (reference sequence). The CDR3 consists of 14 residues. Trimming stripped 3 bases from V and 4 bases from J, with 10 bases between. CDR3 loop: CASSFQVGYNEQFF. The CDR3 DNA sequence: TGTGCCAGCAGTTTTCAAGTGGGTTACAATGAGCAGTTCTTC.

Notes on this clone: The sample holds other DNA sequences that translate to the same CDR3. V is TRBV27 and J is TRBJ1-5; a weak D match, TRBD1 (5 bases). CDR3 length: 14 residues. The germline V gene has CDR1 MNHEY and CDR2 SMNVEV (reference sequence). V lost 1 base and J 4 bases, leaving 8 bases between the germline ends. CDR3 DNA sequence: TGTGCCAGCAGTTTATTTGGGGGGAATCAGCCCCAGCATTTT. Amino acid sequence: CASSLFGGNQPQHF.

V gene TRBV11-3 combines with J gene TRBJ1-1; D is perhaps TRBD1 (5 bases). The germline V and J ends were trimmed by 5 bases and 3 bases, with 13 bases remaining between them. There are 14 residues in the CDR3. Germline V gene lookup returns CDR1 SGHNT and CDR2 YENEEA. Here the CDR3 DNA reads TGTGCCAGCAGCCCCCGGGACGCGGACACTGAAGCTTTCTTT. Residues: CASSPRDADTEAFF.

The V gene is TRBV7-2, the J gene TRBJ2-1, with TRBD1 matching 8 bases. Germline lookup yields CDR1 SGHTA and CDR2 FQGNSA. The CDR3 is 19 residues long. Trimming cost V 1 base and J 6 bases; bases outside gene matches: 17. The CDR3 protein is CASSLGVRQGRQIRNEQFF. CDR3 DNA sequence: TGTGCCAGCAGCTTAGGCGTGCGACAGGGGCGACAAATCCGCAATGAGCAGTTCTTC.

This clone has a single count. This sequence joins TRBV4-1 and TRBJ1-4, with a possible D match to TRBD1 (5 bases). This CDR3 has 17 residues. The germline V gene has CDR1 MGHRA and CDR2 YSYEKL. V was shortened by 5 bases and J by 0 bases, with 16 bases between the two germline ends. The CDR3 loop reads CASSSLAGDATNEKLFF. The DNA of the CDR3 is TGCGCCAGCAGCTCACTAGCGGGGGATGCAACTAATGAAAAACTGTTTTTT.

The V call is TRBV28, the J call TRBJ2-5; D is perhaps TRBD1 (6 bases). The V end lost 4 bases, the J end lost 13 bases, and 22 bases lay between the germline ends. Germline V gene lookup returns CDR1 MDHEN and CDR2 SYDVKM. This CDR3 has 14 residues. This CDR3 reads CASSSPGQGYEPYF. The DNA of the CDR3 is TGTGCCAGCAGTTCGCCGGGACAAGGCTACGAACCGTACTTC.